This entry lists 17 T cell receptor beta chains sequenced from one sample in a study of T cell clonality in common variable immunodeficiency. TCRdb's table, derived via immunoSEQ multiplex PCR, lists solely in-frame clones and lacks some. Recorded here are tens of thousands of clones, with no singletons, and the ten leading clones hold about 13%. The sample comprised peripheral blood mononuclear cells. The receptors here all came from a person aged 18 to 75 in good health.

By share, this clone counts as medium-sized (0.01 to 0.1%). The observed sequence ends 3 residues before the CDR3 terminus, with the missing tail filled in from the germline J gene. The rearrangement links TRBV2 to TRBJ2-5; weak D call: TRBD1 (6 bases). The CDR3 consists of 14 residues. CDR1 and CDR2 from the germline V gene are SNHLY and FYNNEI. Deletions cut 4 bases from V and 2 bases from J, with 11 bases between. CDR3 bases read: TGTGCCAGCAGTGGGATGAGGGGGCAAGAGACC. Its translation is CASSGMRGQET. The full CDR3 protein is CASSGMRGQETQYF.

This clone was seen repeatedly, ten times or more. The CDR3 here is CASSWVGQIQETQYF. The sequenced part of the CDR3 DNA is TGTGCCAGCAGCTGGGTAGGGCAGATCCAAGAGACC. The gene calls are TRBV5-6 and TRBJ2-5; D gene ambiguous. The read finishes 3 residues shy of the CDR3 end, and the germline J gene is used to complete it. V lost 3 bases, J lost 1 base, and 13 bases lay in between. The germline V gene encodes CDR1 SGHDT and CDR2 YYEEEE. The CDR3 runs to 15 residues.

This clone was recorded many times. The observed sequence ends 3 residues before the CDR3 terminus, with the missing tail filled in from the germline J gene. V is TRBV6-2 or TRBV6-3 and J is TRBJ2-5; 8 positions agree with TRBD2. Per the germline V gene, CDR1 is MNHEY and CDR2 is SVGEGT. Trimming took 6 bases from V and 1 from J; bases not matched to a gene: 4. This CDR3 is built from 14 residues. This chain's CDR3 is CASRELAAQETQYF. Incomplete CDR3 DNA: TGTGCCAGCAGGGAACTAGCGGCCCAAGAGACC.

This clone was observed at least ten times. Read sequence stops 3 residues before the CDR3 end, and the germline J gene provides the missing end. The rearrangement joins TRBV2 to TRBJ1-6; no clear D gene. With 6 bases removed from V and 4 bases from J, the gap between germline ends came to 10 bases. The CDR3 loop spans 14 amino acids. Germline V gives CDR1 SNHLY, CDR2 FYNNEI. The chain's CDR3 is CASSPSQYNSPLHF. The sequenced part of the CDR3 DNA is TGTGCCAGCAGCCCAAGTCAGTATAATTCACCC.

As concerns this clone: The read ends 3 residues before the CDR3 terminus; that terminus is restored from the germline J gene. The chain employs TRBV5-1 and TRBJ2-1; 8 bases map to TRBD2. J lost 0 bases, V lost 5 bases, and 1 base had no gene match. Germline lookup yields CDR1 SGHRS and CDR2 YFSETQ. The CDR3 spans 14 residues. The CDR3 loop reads CASRRGDSYNEQFF. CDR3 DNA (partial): TGCGCCAGCAGGCGGGGGGACTCCTACAATGAG.

The CDR3 sequence: CASIRNNEQFF. The DNA read from the CDR3 is TGTGCCAGTATTAGAAACAATGAG. The chain joins TRBV19 to TRBJ2-1; D gene uncertain. Read data end 3 residues before the CDR3 end; the end is taken from the germline J gene. CDR3 size: 11 residues. The germline V gene encodes CDR1 LNHDA and CDR2 SQIVND (reference sequence). V was cut by 7 bases and J by 5 bases, with 6 bases left in between.

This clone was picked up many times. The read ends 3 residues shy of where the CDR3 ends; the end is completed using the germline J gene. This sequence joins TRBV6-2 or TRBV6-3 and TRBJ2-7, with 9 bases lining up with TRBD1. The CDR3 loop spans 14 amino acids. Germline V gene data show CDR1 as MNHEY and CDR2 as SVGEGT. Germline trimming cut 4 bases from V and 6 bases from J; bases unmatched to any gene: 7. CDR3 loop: CASSFNRGLREQYF. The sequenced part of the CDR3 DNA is TGTGCCAGCAGTTTTAACAGGGGGCTGCGCGAG.

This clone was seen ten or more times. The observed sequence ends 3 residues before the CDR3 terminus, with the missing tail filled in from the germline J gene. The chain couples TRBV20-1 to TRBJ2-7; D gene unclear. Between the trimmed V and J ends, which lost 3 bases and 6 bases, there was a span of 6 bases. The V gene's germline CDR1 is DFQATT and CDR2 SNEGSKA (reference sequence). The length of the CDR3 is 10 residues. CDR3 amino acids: CSASNVEQYF. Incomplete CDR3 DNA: TGCAGTGCTAGTAATGTCGAG.

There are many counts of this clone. CDR3 sequence: CSAGVSGRLNQPQHF. The CDR3 DNA, read in part, is TGCAGTGCTGGAGTGTCAGGGAGACTTAATCAGCCC. The chain joins TRBV20-1 to TRBJ1-5, with D possibly TRBD1 on 5 matching bases. The DNA ends 3 residues before the CDR3 does, and the rest of the CDR3 is filled in from the germline J gene. The V gene's germline CDR1 is DFQATT and CDR2 SNEGSKA (reference sequence). Trimming took 5 bases from V and 4 from J, leaving 18 bases between them. This CDR3 is 15 amino acids long.

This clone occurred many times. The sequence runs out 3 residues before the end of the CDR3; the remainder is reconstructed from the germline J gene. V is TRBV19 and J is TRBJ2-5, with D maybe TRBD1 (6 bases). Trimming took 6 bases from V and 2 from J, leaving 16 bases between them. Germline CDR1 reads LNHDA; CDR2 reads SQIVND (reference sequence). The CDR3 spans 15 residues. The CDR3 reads CASSRGQNRQETQYF. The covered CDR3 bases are TGTGCCAGTAGCAGAGGACAGAACCGTCAAGAGACC.

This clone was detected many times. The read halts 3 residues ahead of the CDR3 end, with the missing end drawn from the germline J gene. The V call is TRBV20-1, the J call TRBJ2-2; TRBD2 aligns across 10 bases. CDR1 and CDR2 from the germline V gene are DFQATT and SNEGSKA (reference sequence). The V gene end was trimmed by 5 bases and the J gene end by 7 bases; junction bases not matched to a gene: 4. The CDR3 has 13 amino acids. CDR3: CSAEGTSDGELFF. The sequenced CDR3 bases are TGCAGTGCTGAAGGGACTAGCGACGGGGAG.

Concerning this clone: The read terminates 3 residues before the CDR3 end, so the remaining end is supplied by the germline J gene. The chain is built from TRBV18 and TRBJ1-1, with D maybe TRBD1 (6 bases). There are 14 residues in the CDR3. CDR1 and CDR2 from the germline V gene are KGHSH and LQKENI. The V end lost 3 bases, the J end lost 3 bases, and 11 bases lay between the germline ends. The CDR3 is CASSPAEGDTEAFF. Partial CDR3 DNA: TGTGCCAGCTCACCGGCTGAGGGGGACACTGAA.

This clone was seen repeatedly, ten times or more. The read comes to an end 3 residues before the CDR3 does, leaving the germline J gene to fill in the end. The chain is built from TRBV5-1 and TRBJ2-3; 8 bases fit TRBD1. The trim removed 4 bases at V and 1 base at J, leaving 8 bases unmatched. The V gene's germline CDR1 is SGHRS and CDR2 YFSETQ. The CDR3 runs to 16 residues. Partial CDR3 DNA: TGCGCCAGCAGCCTAAATCCGGGACAGGGCACAGATACG. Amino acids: CASSLNPGQGTDT. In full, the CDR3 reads CASSLNPGQGTDTQYF.

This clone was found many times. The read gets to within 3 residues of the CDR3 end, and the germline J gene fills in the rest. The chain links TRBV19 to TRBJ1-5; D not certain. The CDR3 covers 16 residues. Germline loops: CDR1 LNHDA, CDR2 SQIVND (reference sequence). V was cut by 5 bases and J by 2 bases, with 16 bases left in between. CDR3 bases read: TGTGCCAGTAGTCTCCAGGCCTCGAGAGGCAATCAGCCC. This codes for CASSLQASRGNQP. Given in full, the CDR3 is CASSLQASRGNQPQHF.

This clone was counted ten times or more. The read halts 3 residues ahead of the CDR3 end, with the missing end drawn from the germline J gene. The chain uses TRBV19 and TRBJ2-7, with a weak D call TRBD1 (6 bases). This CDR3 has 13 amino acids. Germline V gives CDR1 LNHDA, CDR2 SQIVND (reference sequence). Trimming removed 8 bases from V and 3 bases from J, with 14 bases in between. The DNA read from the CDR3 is TGTGCCAGTCCTCGCAGGGGACGCTACGAG. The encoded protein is CASPRRGRYE. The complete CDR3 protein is CASPRRGRYEQYF.

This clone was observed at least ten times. Incomplete CDR3 DNA: TGTGCCAGCAGTTTTAGCCTTTCGAATGAG. Amino acid sequence: CASSFSLSNE. The whole CDR3 sequence is CASSFSLSNEQFF. This rearrangement joins TRBV12-3 or TRBV12-4 to TRBJ2-1; D is unclear. The read terminates 3 residues ahead of where the CDR3 ends, so the germline J gene completes it. The CDR3 has 13 residues. V was clipped by 3 bases and J by 7 bases, with 10 bases between them.

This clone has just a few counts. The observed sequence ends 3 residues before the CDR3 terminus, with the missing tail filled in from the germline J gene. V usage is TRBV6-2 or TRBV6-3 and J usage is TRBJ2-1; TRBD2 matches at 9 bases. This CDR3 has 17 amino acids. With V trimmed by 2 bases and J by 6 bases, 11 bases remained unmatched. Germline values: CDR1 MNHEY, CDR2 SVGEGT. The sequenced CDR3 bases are TGTGCCAGCAGTTACGGGTGGCCTAGCGGGGAGGGCAATGAG. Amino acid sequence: CASSYGWPSGEGNE. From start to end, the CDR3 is CASSYGWPSGEGNEQFF.